Each of the 25 T cell receptor beta chains below was sequenced from the same sample in a study of cytomegalovirus exposure and HLA in healthy donors. Vbeta (60) and Jbeta (13) primers were used in the PCR. Sequencing used immunoSEQ multiplex PCR; TCRdb keeps in-frame clones, though not all of them. Counted here are about 18,000 clones, 65% to 75% occurring once; the ten biggest clones make up about 3.8%. The sample was PBMCs. The source of these receptors is a man younger than 35 in good health and CMV-seronegative.

CDR3 DNA sequence: TGTGCCAGCATGTACTCTGGGGCCAACGTCCTGACTTTC. Residues: CASMYSGANVLTF. The chain links TRBV25-1 to TRBJ2-6; no definite D call. The CDR3 is 13 residues long. V lost 7 bases and J 0 bases, leaving 4 bases between the germline ends. Germline V CDR1 and CDR2: MGHDK, SYGVNS.

The CDR3 protein is CSVEPRTGVDGYTF. CDR3 bases: TGCAGCGTTGAGCCGCGGACAGGGGTTGATGGCTACACCTTC. V is TRBV29-1 and J is TRBJ1-2; 9 nucleotides agree with TRBD1. CDR3 size: 14 residues. Germline V gives CDR1 SQVTM, CDR2 ANQGSEA. J lost 6 bases, V lost 3 bases, and 8 bases had no gene match.

V usage is TRBV4-1 and J usage is TRBJ1-1; no reliable D call. Germline values: CDR1 MGHRA, CDR2 YSYEKL. The CDR3 consists of 17 residues. The V end lost 0 bases, the J end lost 2 bases, and 16 bases lay between the germline ends. CDR3 amino acids: CASSQESFRLSNTEAFF. CDR3 bases: TGCGCCAGCAGCCAAGAATCGTTCAGGTTGTCAAACACTGAAGCTTTCTTT.

The V call is TRBV27, the J call TRBJ1-1, with 8 bases identical to TRBD1. V was clipped by 4 bases and J by 1 base; unmatched bases: 5. The CDR3 covers 15 residues. The germline V gene encodes CDR1 MNHEY and CDR2 SMNVEV (reference sequence). The CDR3 spells CASSYSGTGNTEAFF. CDR3 bases: TGTGCCAGCAGTTACTCCGGGACAGGGAACACTGAAGCTTTCTTT.

This rearrangement joins TRBV25-1 to TRBJ1-1; D is ambiguous. The CDR3 has 13 amino acids. Germline-derived CDR1 and CDR2 are MGHDK and SYGVNS. V was shortened by 3 bases and J by 4 bases, with 9 bases between the two germline ends. The CDR3: CASSDRGSTEAFF. Here the CDR3 DNA reads TGTGCCAGCAGTGACCGGGGTAGCACTGAAGCTTTCTTT.

The rearrangement links TRBV30 to TRBJ2-7, with 7 bases fitting TRBD1. Per the germline V gene, CDR1 is GTSNPN and CDR2 is SVGIG (reference sequence). V dropped 0 bases and J dropped 3; count of bases not matched to a gene: 5. This CDR3 has 14 residues. The DNA for the CDR3 is TGTGCCTGGAGTGTGGGACAGCCAAGCTACGAGCAGTACTTC. As protein: CAWSVGQPSYEQYF.

The CDR3 here is CAWRTSRETQYF. CDR3 sequence (DNA): TGTGCCTGGAGGACTAGCCGGGAGACCCAGTACTTC. The V and J genes are TRBV30 and TRBJ2-5; 7 nucleotides agree with TRBD2. CDR1 and CDR2 from the germline V gene are GTSNPN and SVGIG (reference sequence). V shed 3 bases and J 5 bases; nucleotides not matched to a gene: 3. This CDR3 region has 12 residues.

The J gene is TRBJ2-7, the V gene TRBV25-1; 8 bases fit TRBD1. This CDR3 region has 14 residues. V lost 4 bases and J lost 2; bases outside the gene matches: 4. CDR1 is MGHDK, CDR2 SYGVNS, per germline. The CDR3 DNA is TGTGCCAGCAGTGCCGGGACAGGCGCCTACGAGCAGTACTTC. It encodes CASSAGTGAYEQYF.

This rearrangement joins TRBV7-9 to TRBJ2-7, with 9 bases lining up with TRBD1. The germline gives CDR1 SEHNR, CDR2 FQNEAQ (reference sequence). The CDR3 has 15 amino acids. The J segment lost 0 bases and the V segment lost 5 bases, leaving 5 bases of the junction unmatched. The CDR3 DNA sequence: TGTGCCAGCAGCCGAGGGACAGGGAGCTCCTACGAGCAGTACTTC. Encoded protein: CASSRGTGSSYEQYF.

The J gene is TRBJ2-7, the V gene TRBV10-3; D is undetermined. The germline V gene encodes CDR1 ENHRY and CDR2 SYGVKD. The CDR3 length is 13 residues. Trimming shortened V by 3 bases and J by 4 bases, and 10 bases separated the two germline ends. The CDR3 nucleotides read TGTGCCATCAGTGATCCACGGTTTTACGAGCAGTACTTC. Protein: CAISDPRFYEQYF.

V gene TRBV4-3 combines with J gene TRBJ2-5; 10 bases map to TRBD2. The junction had 12 bases not matched to a gene; V was cut back by 0 bases and J by 2 bases. The CDR3 totals 19 residues. Germline V gene data show CDR1 as LGHNA and CDR2 as YSLEER. The CDR3 DNA reads as TGCGCCAGCAGCCAAGATTTGGCTAGCGGGGGATTTCCACAAGAGACCCAGTACTTC. Translated: CASSQDLASGGFPQETQYF.

The rearrangement uses TRBV4-3 and TRBJ2-2; tentatively, D is TRBD1 (6 bases). V was clipped by 4 bases and J by 1 base, with 10 bases between them. The CDR3 contains 15 residues. From germline, CDR1 is LGHNA and CDR2 YSLEER. The CDR3: CASSRQTGNTGELFF. DNA of the CDR3: TGCGCCAGCAGCCGTCAGACAGGGAACACCGGGGAGCTGTTTTTT.

This chain joins TRBV11-2 and TRBJ2-2, with 9 bases that match TRBD2. The length of the CDR3 is 16 residues. V dropped 4 bases and J dropped 1; count of bases not matched to a gene: 4. The V gene's germline CDR1 is SGHAT and CDR2 FQNNGV. For the CDR3, the DNA is TGTGCCAGCAGCTGGCCTAGCGGGGTGAACACCGGGGAGCTGTTTTTT. Translated, it gives CASSWPSGVNTGELFF. The full variable domain, in which reference TRBV11-2 and TRBJ2-2 provide the parts outside the CDR3, is EAGVAQSPRYKIIEKRQSVAFWCNPISGHATLYWYQQILGQGPKLLIQFQNNGVVDDSQLPKDRFSAERLKGVDSTLKIQPAKLEDSAVYLCASSWPSGVNTGELFFGEGSRLTVL.

The CDR3 DNA reads TGTGCCTGGAGGGGAGAATCGCAGGAGCTGTTTTTT. It yields the protein CAWRGESQELFF. The chain recombines TRBV30 with TRBJ2-2; possibly TRBD2 for D (5 bases). CDR3 length: 12 residues. V was shortened by 3 bases and J by 10 bases, with 12 bases between the two germline ends. From germline, CDR1 is GTSNPN and CDR2 SVGIG (reference sequence).

The chain employs TRBV29-1 and TRBJ2-1, with 11 bases matching TRBD2. CDR3 size: 16 residues. J lost 3 bases, V lost 4 bases, and 8 bases had no gene match. Per the germline V gene, CDR1 is SQVTM and CDR2 is ANQGSEA. CDR3 protein: CSVASIAGGFYNEQFF. The CDR3 DNA reads as TGCAGCGTTGCCTCCATAGCGGGAGGGTTCTACAATGAGCAGTTCTTC.

The chain couples TRBV29-1 to TRBJ1-1; weak D call: TRBD1 (5 bases). CDR3 length equals 13 residues. Trimming took off 6 bases at V and 5 bases at J, with 16 bases between the two ends. Germline values: CDR1 SQVTM, CDR2 ANQGSEA. The CDR3 loop is CSVQRQLRTEAFF. The CDR3 region has the DNA TGCAGCGTGCAACGACAGTTACGGACTGAAGCTTTCTTT.

The chain is built from TRBV29-1 and TRBJ1-1; D uncertain. The ends were cut back, 3 bases at V and 5 bases at J, with 13 bases in the middle. Germline CDR1 is SQVTM and CDR2 is ANQGSEA. This CDR3 has 13 amino acids. The CDR3 loop is CSVDPTGGTEAFF. The CDR3 DNA sequence: TGCAGCGTTGACCCCACTGGAGGAACTGAAGCTTTCTTT.

The chain employs TRBV30 and TRBJ1-2; 10 nucleotides line up with TRBD1. This CDR3 spans 13 amino acids. Germline CDR1 and CDR2: GTSNPN and SVGIG (reference sequence). J lost 6 bases, V lost 3 bases, and 4 bases had no gene match. Here the CDR3 reads CAWREGTGDGYTF. The CDR3 DNA sequence: TGTGCCTGGAGGGAAGGGACAGGGGATGGCTACACCTTC.

The sample holds a few counts of this clone. This chain connects TRBV6-4 to TRBJ2-3; 14 bases are a match to TRBD2. Germline CDR1 MRHNA, CDR2 SNTAGT. The CDR3 totals 15 residues. J lost 4 bases, V lost 3 bases, and 0 bases had no gene match. Written as DNA, the CDR3 is TGTGCCAGCAGTGAGACTAGCGGGGGGGCAGATACGCAGTATTTT. Encoded protein: CASSETSGGADTQYF.

The chain joins TRBV5-1 to TRBJ2-5; D call uncertain. Germline V CDR1 and CDR2: SGHRS, YFSETQ. The CDR3 runs to 14 residues. Trimming removed 0 bases at V and 1 base at J, with 7 bases between. CDR3 loop: CASSLAAGQETQYF. For the CDR3, the DNA is TGCGCCAGCAGCTTGGCGGCAGGCCAAGAGACCCAGTACTTC.

This clone was detected once. The chain joins TRBV30 to TRBJ2-3; TRBD2 agrees at 12 bases. Germline V gene sequence: CDR1 GTSNPN, CDR2 SVGIG (reference sequence). The J segment lost 4 bases and the V segment lost 0 bases, leaving 11 bases of the junction unmatched. The length of the CDR3 is 18 residues. The CDR3, as DNA: TGTGCCTGGAGTGTAGGAATTTCTAGCGGGGGGGCCCCAGATACGCAGTATTTT. It yields the protein CAWSVGISSGGAPDTQYF. The full variable domain, with the rest looked up from reference TRBV30 and TRBJ2-3, is SQTIHQWPATLVQPVGSPLSLECTVEGTSNPNLYWYRQAAGRGLQLLFYSVGIGQISSEVPQNLSASRPQDRQFILSSKKLLLSDSGFYLCAWSVGISSGGAPDTQYFGPGTRLTVL.

The V call is TRBV2, the J call TRBJ1-2; no firm D call. V lost 0 bases, J lost 2 bases, and 4 bases lay in between. CDR3 length equals 13 residues. Germline CDR1 SNHLY, CDR2 FYNNEI. The CDR3 loop reads CASSEAGNYGYTF. CDR3 DNA: TGTGCCAGCAGTGAAGCGGGCAACTATGGCTACACCTTC.

The chain links TRBV4-2 to TRBJ2-1, with 11 bases identical to TRBD2. V lost 1 base and J lost 7; bases outside the gene matches: 12. Germline V CDR1 and CDR2: LGHNA, YNFKEQ. The CDR3 contains 18 residues. The CDR3 protein is CASSQVAAGTSGSNEQFF. CDR3 DNA sequence: TGTGCCAGCAGCCAAGTAGCGGCCGGGACTAGCGGTTCAAATGAGCAGTTCTTC.

The chain links TRBV6-5 to TRBJ1-1, with D possibly matching TRBD1 (5 bases). V lost 2 bases and J 4 bases, leaving 14 bases between the germline ends. Germline CDR1 is MNHEY and CDR2 is SVGAGI. The CDR3 length is 15 residues. The CDR3 spells CASSYIGQAVTEAFF. DNA for the CDR3: TGTGCCAGCAGTTACATTGGACAAGCCGTCACTGAAGCTTTCTTT.

The chain carries TRBV29-1 and TRBJ1-4; 7 nucleotides agree with TRBD1. Germline V gene lookup returns CDR1 SQVTM and CDR2 ANQGSEA. Germline trimming cut 5 bases from V and 7 bases from J; bases unmatched to any gene: 10. The CDR3 has 14 amino acids. DNA for the CDR3: TGCAGCGTTCTCGACAGGGCGGAGGGTGAAAAACTGTTTTTT. This sequence encodes CSVLDRAEGEKLFF.